Each of the 25 T cell receptor beta chains below was sequenced from the same sample in a study of blood T cell repertoires in COVID-19. Repertoires were generated with immunoSEQ multiplex PCR, while TCRdb's copy carries only in-frame clones and drops some. Of around 340,000 clones in the sample, 80% to 90% were seen once. Sequencing was performed on PBMCs or T cells enriched from blood (not recorded which). Source of these receptors: a woman aged 40-49 years with acute COVID-19.

This clone is a singleton in its sample. The genes are TRBV3-1 (or the pseudogene TRBV3-2) and TRBJ1-2, with 10 bases aligning to TRBD1. The CDR3 totals 17 residues. CDR1 and CDR2 from the germline V gene are LGHDT and YNNKEL (reference sequence). V dropped 1 base and J dropped 4; count of bases not matched to a gene: 9. The chain's CDR3 is CASSQVLLGTGVYGYTF. The CDR3 DNA sequence: TGTGCCAGCAGCCAAGTCCTACTAGGGACAGGGGTCTATGGCTACACCTTC.

This chain uses TRBV29-1 with TRBJ2-2, with D uncertain. Germline V gene lookup returns CDR1 SQVTM and CDR2 ANQGSEA. The ends were cut back, 2 bases at V and 3 bases at J, with 4 bases in the middle. The CDR3 contains 12 residues. In DNA form, the CDR3 reads TGCAGCGTTGAACCATACACCGGGGAGCTGTTTTTT. Protein: CSVEPYTGELFF.

V gene TRBV11-1 combines with J gene TRBJ2-2; D possibly corresponds to TRBD1 (6 bases). V was clipped by 2 bases and J by 7 bases, with 11 bases between them. CDR1 is SGHAT, CDR2 FQDESV, per germline (reference sequence). This CDR3 has 14 residues. The chain's CDR3 is CASSLSQGFGELFF. DNA for the CDR3: TGTGCCAGCAGCTTATCACAGGGATTCGGGGAGCTGTTTTTT. Drawing the rest from reference TRBV11-1 and TRBJ2-2, the complete variable domain is EAEVAQSPRYKITEKSQAVAFWCDPISGHATLYWYRQILGQGPELLVQFQDESVVDDSQLPKDRFSAERLKGVDSTLKIQPAELGDSAMYLCASSLSQGFGELFFGEGSRLTVL.

Ten or more counts support this clone. This chain links TRBV2 with TRBJ2-7, with D perhaps matching TRBD1 (6 bases). Trimming shortened V by 1 base and J by 2 bases, and 15 bases separated the two germline ends. The CDR3 sequence is 16 residues long. Germline loops: CDR1 SNHLY, CDR2 FYNNEI. CDR3 residues: CASSEGWDIGTYEQYF. CDR3 in DNA: TGTGCCAGCAGTGAAGGGTGGGACATCGGGACCTACGAGCAGTACTTC.

The chain employs TRBV28 and TRBJ2-2, with 10 bases matching TRBD2. Germline V gene lookup returns CDR1 MDHEN and CDR2 SYDVKM. V trimming: 4 bases; J trimming: 2 bases; junction bases outside the gene matches: 1. The CDR3 spans 15 residues. The chain's CDR3 is CASSWTSGNTGELFF. The CDR3 nucleotides are TGTGCCAGCAGTTGGACTAGCGGCAACACCGGGGAGCTGTTTTTT. The full variable domain, in which reference TRBV28 and TRBJ2-2 provide the parts outside the CDR3, is DVKVTQSSRYLVKRTGEKVFLECVQDMDHENMFWYRQDPGLGLRLIYFSYDVKMKEKGDIPEGYSVSREKKERFSLILESASTNQTSMYLCASSWTSGNTGELFFGEGSRLTVL.

This clone came up a few times. The chain links TRBV6-5 to TRBJ2-7; TRBD1 aligns across 7 bases. The CDR3 has 12 amino acids. Germline V gene lookup returns CDR1 MNHEY and CDR2 SVGAGI. V lost 8 bases, J lost 3 bases, and 4 bases stayed unmatched. CDR3 amino acids: CASRDSLYEQYF. In DNA form, the CDR3 reads TGTGCCAGCCGGGACAGCCTCTACGAGCAGTACTTC.

This clone appeared a single time. The rearrangement joins TRBV29-1 to TRBJ1-1, with TRBD1 matching over 7 bases. CDR3 length: 13 residues. The germline CDR1 and CDR2 sequences are SQVTM and ANQGSEA. The CDR3 bases are TGCAGTATCAAGGACAGGCGGAACACTGAAGCTTTCTTT. Its protein product is CSIKDRRNTEAFF.

This clone occurred a few times. The V and J genes are TRBV7-3 and TRBJ2-6; D is undetermined. The CDR3 is 18 residues long. Germline V lookup: CDR1 SGHTA, CDR2 FQGTGA. V lost 0 bases and J lost 0, with 12 bases in between. CDR3 nucleotides: TGTGCCAGCAGCTTAACGCCAGGCTTCGACTCTGGGGCCAACGTCCTGACTTTC. It translates to CASSLTPGFDSGANVLTF.

V usage is TRBV6-2 or TRBV6-3 and J usage is TRBJ2-5; 12 bases fit TRBD1. This CDR3 comprises 15 residues. CDR1 is MNHEY and CDR2 is SVGEGT in the germline V gene. V was clipped by 2 bases and J by 5 bases; unmatched bases: 3. This CDR3 is CASSYGGTGGETQYF. The CDR3 DNA is TGTGCCAGCAGTTACGGGGGGACAGGGGGCGAGACCCAGTACTTC.

This chain uses TRBV6-5 with TRBJ2-1, with D possibly matching TRBD2 (5 bases). The V gene's germline CDR1 is MNHEY and CDR2 SVGAGI. CDR3 size: 16 residues. Trimming left V 3 bases short and J 7 bases short, with 19 bases between. The CDR3 spells CASSYRQRAEVNEQFF. The DNA of the CDR3 is TGTGCCAGCAGTTATCGTCAGAGGGCCGAAGTGAATGAGCAGTTCTTC.

The V and J genes are TRBV29-1 and TRBJ1-3; D perhaps matches TRBD1 (5 bases). Germline CDR1 and CDR2: SQVTM and ANQGSEA. V was shortened by 0 bases and J by 9 bases, with 9 bases between the two germline ends. This CDR3 has 12 amino acids. This chain's CDR3 is CSVEDRGVTIYF. The CDR3 coding sequence is TGCAGCGTTGAAGATCGGGGGGTCACCATATATTTT.

The rearrangement joins TRBV6-5 to TRBJ2-4; the match to TRBD1 covers 7 bases. The CDR3 consists of 15 residues. CDR1 is MNHEY and CDR2 is SVGAGI in the germline V gene. J was trimmed by 3 bases and V by 6 bases; bases with no gene match: 8. DNA for the CDR3: TGTGCCAGCAGCGCCACCGGGACAGTCAAAAACATTCAGTACTTC. Translation gives CASSATGTVKNIQYF.

CDR3 sequence (DNA): TGTGCCAGCAGTTTAGCGGGGACAGGGGGCTTCGATCAGCCCCAGCATTTT. Amino acids: CASSLAGTGGFDQPQHF. This rearrangement joins TRBV28 to TRBJ1-5; TRBD1 agrees at 12 bases. The length of the CDR3 is 17 residues. V shed 2 bases and J 5 bases; nucleotides not matched to a gene: 7. The germline gives CDR1 MDHEN, CDR2 SYDVKM.

CDR3 residues: CASSLGTLGSNEQFF. DNA of the CDR3: TGTGCCAGCAGCTTGGGCACTTTGGGGAGCAATGAGCAGTTCTTC. The J gene is TRBJ2-1, the V gene TRBV5-4; maybe TRBD2 (5 bases). This CDR3 is 15 amino acids long. Germline V gene data show CDR1 as SGHNT and CDR2 as YYREEE (reference sequence). V was trimmed by 0 bases and J by 6 bases, leaving 13 bases between them.

The V call is TRBV18, the J call TRBJ1-4; no firm D call. The CDR3 length is 14 residues. CDR1 and CDR2 (germline): KGHSH, LQKENI. Trimming removed 2 bases from V and 8 bases from J, with 12 bases in between. CDR3 bases: TGTGCCAGCTCACCATTGAGTTCGCAAGAAAAACTGTTTTTT. Translated: CASSPLSSQEKLFF.

The V and J genes are TRBV5-1 and TRBJ2-5; D not certain. CDR1 is SGHRS and CDR2 is YFSETQ in the germline V gene. This CDR3 spans 14 amino acids. V lost 3 bases, J lost 4 bases, and 13 bases lay in between. CDR3 region: CASSSRPRGETQYF. The CDR3 nucleotides are TGCGCCAGCAGCTCCCGGCCCAGAGGAGAGACCCAGTACTTC.

This clone has ten or more counts. Other DNA variants within this sample encode the same CDR3. The chain combines TRBV7-2 with TRBJ2-7, with TRBD2 matching 10 bases. Germline V gene lookup returns CDR1 SGHTA and CDR2 FQGNSA. The CDR3 extends over 15 amino acids. The V and J ends lost 4 bases and 6 bases, in that order; junction bases with no gene match: 9. The CDR3 protein is CASSWTSGRVSEQYF. CDR3 nucleotides: TGTGCCAGCAGCTGGACTAGCGGAAGGGTTAGCGAGCAGTACTTC.

The chain carries TRBV5-4 and TRBJ1-1; TRBD1 is a possible D gene (5 bases). CDR3 size: 17 residues. Trimming took 4 bases from V and 2 from J, leaving 21 bases between them. Per the germline V gene, CDR1 is SGHNT and CDR2 is YYREEE (reference sequence). The CDR3 bases are TGTGCCAGCAGCCCTCGCGCCATGGACAATTCCAACACTGAAGCTTTCTTT. Amino acid sequence: CASSPRAMDNSNTEAFF.

The chain links TRBV19 to TRBJ1-1; weak D call: TRBD1 (6 bases). Trimming removed 7 bases from V and 2 bases from J, with 23 bases in between. Germline V gene sequence: CDR1 LNHDA, CDR2 SQIVND (reference sequence). CDR3 length: 17 residues. The CDR3 DNA reads as TGTGCCAGTACAGGGGCCGATATAATCCGGATAAACACTGAAGCTTTCTTT. This gives the protein CASTGADIIRINTEAFF.

CDR3: CASSFYNTRQGATQYF. The CDR3 coding sequence is TGTGCCAGCAGCTTTTATAATACGCGACAGGGAGCAACGCAGTATTTT. This chain connects TRBV13 to TRBJ2-3; 7 bases line up with TRBD1. The CDR3 extends over 16 amino acids. CDR1 is PRHDT, CDR2 FYEKMQ, per germline (reference sequence). The V segment lost 3 bases and the J segment 9 bases; nucleotides outside the gene matches: 15.

The V gene is TRBV28, the J gene TRBJ2-5; 7 bases are shared with TRBD1. This CDR3 has 16 residues. Germline CDR1 reads MDHEN; CDR2 reads SYDVKM. The junction had 14 bases not matched to a gene; V was cut back by 8 bases and J by 2 bases. The CDR3 loop is CASGPRQGVGQETQYF. The CDR3, as DNA: TGTGCCAGCGGACCGCGACAGGGAGTGGGTCAAGAGACCCAGTACTTC.

This chain joins TRBV6-4 and TRBJ2-1, with 9 bases fitting TRBD1. V lost 5 bases and J lost 1; bases outside the gene matches: 3. Germline V gene data show CDR1 as MRHNA and CDR2 as SNTAGT. The CDR3 has 15 residues. The CDR3 coding sequence is TGTGCCAGCAGTACAGGGGGCGGATCCTACAATGAGCAGTTCTTC. Translated: CASSTGGGSYNEQFF.

The rearrangement links TRBV4-1 to TRBJ1-1; D is perhaps TRBD1 (6 bases). The ends were cut back, 0 bases at V and 4 bases at J, with 9 bases in the middle. The CDR3 length is 14 residues. Germline V gene data show CDR1 as MGHRA and CDR2 as YSYEKL. The CDR3 region is CASSQEGQSTEAFF. As DNA, the CDR3 is TGCGCCAGCAGCCAAGAAGGACAGTCCACTGAAGCTTTCTTT.

The gene calls are TRBV5-1 and TRBJ2-1; 8 bases line up with TRBD2. This CDR3 contains 16 residues. Germline values: CDR1 SGHRS, CDR2 YFSETQ. The V gene end was trimmed by 5 bases and the J gene end by 4 bases; junction bases not matched to a gene: 11. This CDR3 reads CASSKDLAGAYNEQFF. The CDR3 DNA sequence: TGCGCCAGCAGTAAGGACCTAGCGGGCGCGTACAATGAGCAGTTCTTC.

This chain joins TRBV15 and TRBJ1-1; 11 bases agree with TRBD1. The V segment lost 0 bases and the J segment 1 base; nucleotides outside the gene matches: 4. The CDR3 covers 17 residues. Germline CDR1 and CDR2: LNHNV and YYDKDF (reference sequence). CDR3 in amino acids: CATSRDRGTGGNTEAFF. CDR3 nucleotides: TGTGCCACCAGCAGAGACCGGGGGACAGGGGGGAACACTGAAGCTTTCTTT. Drawing the rest from reference TRBV15 and TRBJ1-1, the complete variable domain is DAMVIQNPRYQVTQFGKPVTLSCSQTLNHNVMYWYQQKSSQAPKLLFHYYDKDFNNEADTPDNFQSRRPNTSFCFLDIRSPGLGDTAMYLCATSRDRGTGGNTEAFFGQGTRLTVV.